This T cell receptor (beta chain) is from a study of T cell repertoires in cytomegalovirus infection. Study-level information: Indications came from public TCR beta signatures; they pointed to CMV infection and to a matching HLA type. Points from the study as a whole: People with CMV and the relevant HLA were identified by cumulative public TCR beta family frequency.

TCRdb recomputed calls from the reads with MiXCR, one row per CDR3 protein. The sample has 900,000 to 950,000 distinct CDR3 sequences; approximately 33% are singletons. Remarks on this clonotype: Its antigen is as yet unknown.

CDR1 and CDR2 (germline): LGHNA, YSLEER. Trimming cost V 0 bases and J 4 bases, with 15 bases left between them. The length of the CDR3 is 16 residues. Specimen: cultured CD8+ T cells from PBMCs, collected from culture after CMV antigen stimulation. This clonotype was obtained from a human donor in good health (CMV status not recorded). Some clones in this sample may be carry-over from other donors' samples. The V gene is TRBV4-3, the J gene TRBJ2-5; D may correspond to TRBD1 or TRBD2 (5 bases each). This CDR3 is CASSQDFEGLVETQYF. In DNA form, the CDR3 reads TGCGCCAGCAGCCAAGATTTTGAGGGGCTGGTAGAGACCCAGTACTTC.